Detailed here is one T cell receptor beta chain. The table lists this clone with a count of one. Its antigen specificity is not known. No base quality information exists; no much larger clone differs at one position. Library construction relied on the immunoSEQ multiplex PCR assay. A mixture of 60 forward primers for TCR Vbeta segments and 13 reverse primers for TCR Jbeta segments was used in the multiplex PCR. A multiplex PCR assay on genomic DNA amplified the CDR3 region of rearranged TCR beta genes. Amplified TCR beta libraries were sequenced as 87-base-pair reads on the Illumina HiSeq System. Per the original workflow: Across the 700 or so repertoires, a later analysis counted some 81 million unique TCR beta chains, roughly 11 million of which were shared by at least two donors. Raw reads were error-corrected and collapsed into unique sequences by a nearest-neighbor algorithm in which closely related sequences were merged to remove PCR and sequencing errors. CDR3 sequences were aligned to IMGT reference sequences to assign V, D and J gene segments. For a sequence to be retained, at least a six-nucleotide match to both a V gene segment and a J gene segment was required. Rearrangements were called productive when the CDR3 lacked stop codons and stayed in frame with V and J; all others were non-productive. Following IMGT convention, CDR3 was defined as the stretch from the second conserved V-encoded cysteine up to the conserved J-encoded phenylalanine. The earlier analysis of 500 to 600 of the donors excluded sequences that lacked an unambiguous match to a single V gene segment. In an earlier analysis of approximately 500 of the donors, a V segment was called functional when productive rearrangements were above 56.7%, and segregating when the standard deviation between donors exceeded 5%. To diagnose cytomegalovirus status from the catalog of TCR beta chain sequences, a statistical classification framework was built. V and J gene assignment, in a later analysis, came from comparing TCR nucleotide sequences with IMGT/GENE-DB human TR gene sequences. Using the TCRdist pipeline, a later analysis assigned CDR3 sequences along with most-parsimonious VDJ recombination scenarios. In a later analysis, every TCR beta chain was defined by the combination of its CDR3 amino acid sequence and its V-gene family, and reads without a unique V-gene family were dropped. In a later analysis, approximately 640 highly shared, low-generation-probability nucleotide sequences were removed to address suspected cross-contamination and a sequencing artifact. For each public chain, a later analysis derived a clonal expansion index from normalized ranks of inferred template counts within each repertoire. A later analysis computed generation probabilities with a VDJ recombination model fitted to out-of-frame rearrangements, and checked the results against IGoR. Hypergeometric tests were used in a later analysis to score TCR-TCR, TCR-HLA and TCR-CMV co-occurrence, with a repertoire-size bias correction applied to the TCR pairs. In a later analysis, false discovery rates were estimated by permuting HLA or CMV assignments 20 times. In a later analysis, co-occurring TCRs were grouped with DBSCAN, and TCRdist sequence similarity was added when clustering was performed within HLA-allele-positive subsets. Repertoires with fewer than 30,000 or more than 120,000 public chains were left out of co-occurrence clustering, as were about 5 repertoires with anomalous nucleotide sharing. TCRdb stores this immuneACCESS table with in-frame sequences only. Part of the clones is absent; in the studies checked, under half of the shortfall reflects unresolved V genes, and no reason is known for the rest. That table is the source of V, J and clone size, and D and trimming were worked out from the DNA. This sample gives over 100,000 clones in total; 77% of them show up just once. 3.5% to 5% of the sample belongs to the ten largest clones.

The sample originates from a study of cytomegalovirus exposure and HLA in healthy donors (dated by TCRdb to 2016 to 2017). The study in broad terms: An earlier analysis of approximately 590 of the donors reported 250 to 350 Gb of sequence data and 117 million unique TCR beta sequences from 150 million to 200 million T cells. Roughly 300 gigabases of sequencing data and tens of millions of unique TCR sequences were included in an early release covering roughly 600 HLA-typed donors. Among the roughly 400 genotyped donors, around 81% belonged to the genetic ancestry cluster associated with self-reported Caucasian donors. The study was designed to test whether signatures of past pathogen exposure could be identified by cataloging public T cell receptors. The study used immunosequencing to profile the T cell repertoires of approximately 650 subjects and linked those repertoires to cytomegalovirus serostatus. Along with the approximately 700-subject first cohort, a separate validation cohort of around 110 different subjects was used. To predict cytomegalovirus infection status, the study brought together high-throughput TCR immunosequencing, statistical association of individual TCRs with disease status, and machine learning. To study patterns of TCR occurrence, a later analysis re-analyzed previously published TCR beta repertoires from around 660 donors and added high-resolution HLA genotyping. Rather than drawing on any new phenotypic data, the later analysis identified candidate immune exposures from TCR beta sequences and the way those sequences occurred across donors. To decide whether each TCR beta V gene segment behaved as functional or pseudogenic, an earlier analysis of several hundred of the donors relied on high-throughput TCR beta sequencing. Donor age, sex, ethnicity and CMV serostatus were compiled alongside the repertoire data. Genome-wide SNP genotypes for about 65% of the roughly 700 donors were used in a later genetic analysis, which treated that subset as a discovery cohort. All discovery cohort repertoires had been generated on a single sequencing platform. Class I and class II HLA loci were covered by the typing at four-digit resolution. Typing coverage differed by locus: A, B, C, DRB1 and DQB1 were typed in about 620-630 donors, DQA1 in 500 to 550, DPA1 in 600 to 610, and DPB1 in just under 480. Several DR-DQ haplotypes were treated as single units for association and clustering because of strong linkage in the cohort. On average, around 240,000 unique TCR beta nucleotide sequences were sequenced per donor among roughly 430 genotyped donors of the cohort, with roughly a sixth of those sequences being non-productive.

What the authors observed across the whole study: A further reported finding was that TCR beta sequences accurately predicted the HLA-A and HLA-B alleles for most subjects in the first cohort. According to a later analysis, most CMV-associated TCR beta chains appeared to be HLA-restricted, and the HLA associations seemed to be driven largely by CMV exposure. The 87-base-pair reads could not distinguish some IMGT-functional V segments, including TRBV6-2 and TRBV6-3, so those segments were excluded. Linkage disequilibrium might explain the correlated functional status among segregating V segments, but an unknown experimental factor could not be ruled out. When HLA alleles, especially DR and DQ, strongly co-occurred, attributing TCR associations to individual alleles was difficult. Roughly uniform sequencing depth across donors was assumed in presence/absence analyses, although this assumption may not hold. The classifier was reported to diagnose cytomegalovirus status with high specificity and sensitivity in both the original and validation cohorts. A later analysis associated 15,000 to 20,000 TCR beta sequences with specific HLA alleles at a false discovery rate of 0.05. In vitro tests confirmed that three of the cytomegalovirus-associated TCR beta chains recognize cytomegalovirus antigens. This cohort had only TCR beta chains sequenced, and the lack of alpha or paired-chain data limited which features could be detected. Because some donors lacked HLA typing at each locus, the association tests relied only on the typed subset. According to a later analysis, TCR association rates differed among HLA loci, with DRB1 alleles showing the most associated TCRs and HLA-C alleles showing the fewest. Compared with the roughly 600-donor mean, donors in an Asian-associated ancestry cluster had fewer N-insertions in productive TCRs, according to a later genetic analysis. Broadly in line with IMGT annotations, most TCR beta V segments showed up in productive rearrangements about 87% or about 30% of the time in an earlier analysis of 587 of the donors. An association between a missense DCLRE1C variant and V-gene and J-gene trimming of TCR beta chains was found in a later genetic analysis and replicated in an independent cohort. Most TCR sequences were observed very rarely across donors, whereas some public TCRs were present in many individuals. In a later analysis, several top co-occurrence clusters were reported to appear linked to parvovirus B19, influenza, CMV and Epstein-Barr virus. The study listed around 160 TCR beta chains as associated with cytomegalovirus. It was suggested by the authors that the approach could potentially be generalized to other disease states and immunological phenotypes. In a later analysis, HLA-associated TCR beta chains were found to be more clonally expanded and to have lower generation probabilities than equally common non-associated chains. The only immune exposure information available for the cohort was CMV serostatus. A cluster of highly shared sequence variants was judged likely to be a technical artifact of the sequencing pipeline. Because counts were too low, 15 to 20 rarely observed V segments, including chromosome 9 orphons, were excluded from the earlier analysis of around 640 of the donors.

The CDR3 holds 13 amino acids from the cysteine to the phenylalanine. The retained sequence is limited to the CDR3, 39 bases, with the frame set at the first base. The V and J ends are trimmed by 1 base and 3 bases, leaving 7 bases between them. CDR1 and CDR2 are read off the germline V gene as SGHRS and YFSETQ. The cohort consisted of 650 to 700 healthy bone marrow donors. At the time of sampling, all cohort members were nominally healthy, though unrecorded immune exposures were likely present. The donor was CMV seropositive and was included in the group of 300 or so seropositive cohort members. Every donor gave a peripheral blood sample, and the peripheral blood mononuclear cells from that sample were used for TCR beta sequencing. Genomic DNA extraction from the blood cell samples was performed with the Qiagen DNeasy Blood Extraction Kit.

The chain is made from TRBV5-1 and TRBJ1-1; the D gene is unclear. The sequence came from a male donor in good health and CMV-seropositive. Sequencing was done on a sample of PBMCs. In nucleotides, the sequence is TGCGCCAGCAGCTTGAACAGTTACACTGAAGCTTTCTTT. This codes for CASSLNSYTEAFF.